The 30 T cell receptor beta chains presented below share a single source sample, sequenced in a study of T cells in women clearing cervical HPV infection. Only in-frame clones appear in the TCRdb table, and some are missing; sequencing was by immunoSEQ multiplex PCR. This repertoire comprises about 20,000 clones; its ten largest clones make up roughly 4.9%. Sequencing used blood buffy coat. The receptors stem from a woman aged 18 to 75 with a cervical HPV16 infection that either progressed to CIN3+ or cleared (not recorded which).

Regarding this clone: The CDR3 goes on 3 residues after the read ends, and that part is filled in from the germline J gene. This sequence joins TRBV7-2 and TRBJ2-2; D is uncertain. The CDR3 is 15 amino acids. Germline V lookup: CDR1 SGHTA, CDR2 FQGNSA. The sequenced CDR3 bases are TGTGCCAGCAGCCTCATCTCTGCAACTAATGAAAAG. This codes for CASSLISATNEK. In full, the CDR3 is CASSLISATNEKLFF.

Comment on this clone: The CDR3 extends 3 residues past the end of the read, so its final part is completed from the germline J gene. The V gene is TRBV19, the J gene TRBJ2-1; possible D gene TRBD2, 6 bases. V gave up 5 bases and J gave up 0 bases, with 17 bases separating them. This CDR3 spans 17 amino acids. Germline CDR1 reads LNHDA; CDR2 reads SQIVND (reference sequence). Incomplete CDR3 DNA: TGTGCCAGTAGTGCTAACCTGGGACTTAGCTCCTACAATGAG. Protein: CASSANLGLSSYNE. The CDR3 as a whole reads CASSANLGLSSYNEQFF.

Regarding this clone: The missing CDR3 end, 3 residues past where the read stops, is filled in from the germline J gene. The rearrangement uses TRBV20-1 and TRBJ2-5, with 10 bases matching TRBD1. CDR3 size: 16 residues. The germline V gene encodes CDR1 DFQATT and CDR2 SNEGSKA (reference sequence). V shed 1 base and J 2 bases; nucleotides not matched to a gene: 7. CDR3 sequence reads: CSARAPGQGPQETQYF. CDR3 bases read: TGCAGTGCTAGAGCCCCGGGACAGGGGCCTCAAGAGACC.

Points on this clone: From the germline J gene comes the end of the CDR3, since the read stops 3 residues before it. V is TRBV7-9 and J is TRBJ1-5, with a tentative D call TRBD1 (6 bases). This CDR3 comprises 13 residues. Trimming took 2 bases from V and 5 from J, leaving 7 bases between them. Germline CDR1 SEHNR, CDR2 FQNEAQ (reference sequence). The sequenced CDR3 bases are TGTGCCAGCAGCTTATCAGGGGATCAGCCC. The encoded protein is CASSLSGDQP. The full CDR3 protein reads CASSLSGDQPQHF.

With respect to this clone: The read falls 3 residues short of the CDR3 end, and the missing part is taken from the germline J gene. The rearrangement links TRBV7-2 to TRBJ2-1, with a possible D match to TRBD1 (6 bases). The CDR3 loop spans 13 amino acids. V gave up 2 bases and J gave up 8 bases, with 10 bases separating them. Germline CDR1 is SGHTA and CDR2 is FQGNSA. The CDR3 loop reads CASSLTGLHEQFF. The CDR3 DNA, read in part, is TGTGCCAGCAGCTTAACAGGGTTGCATGAG.

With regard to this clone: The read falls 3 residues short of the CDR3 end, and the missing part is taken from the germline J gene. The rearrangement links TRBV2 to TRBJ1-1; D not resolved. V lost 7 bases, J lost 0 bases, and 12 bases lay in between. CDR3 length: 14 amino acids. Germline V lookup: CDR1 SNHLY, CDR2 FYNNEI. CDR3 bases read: TGTGCCAGCAAGGTCTCAGACATGAACACTGAA. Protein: CASKVSDMNTE. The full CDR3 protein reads CASKVSDMNTEAFF.

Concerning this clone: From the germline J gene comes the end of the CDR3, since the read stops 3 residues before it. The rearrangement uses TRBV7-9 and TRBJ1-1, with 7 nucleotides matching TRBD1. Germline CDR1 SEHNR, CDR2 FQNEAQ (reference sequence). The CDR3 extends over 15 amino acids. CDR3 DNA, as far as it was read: TGTGCCAGCAGCTTACCCGGGACAGCGCAAGAGACC. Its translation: CASSLPGTAQET. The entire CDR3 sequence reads CASSLPGTAQETAFF.

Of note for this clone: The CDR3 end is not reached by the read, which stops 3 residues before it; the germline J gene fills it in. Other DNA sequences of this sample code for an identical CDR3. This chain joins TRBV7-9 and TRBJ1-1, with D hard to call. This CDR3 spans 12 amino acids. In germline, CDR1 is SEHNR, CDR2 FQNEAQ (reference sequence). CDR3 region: CASSPRSYEAFF. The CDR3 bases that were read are TGTGCCAGCAGCCCTCGGTCTTACGAG.

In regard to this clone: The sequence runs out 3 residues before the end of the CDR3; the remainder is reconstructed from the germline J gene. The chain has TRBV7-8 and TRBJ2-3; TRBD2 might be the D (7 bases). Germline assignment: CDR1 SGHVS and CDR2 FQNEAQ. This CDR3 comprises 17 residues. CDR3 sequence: CASSPYRLQGGKETQYF. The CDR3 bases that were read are TGTGCCAGCAGCCCATACCGATTACAGGGAGGGAAAGAGACG.

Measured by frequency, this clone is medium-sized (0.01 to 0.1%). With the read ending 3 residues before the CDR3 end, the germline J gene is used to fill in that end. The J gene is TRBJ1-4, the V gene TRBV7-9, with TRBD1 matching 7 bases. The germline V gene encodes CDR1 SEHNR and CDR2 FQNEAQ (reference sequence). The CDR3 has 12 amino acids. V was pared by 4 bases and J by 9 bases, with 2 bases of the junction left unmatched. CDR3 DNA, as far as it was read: TGTGCCAGCAGCTGGGACAGCCAAAAA. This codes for CASSWDSQK. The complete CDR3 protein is CASSWDSQKLFF.

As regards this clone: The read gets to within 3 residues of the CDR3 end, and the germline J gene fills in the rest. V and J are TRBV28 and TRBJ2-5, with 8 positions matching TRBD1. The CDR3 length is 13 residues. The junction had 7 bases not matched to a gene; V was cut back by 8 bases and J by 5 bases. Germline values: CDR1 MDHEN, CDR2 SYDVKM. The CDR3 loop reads CASGTGGRETQYF. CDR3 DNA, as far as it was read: TGTGCCAGCGGGACAGGTGGTCGGGAGACC.

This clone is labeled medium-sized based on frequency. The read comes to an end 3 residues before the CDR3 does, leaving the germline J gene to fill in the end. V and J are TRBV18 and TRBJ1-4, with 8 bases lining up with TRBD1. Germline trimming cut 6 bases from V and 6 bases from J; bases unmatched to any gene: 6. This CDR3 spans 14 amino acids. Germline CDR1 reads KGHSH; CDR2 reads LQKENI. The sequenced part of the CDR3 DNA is TGTGCCAGCTCTGGACAGGGTAGCCATGAAAAA. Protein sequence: CASSGQGSHEK. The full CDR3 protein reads CASSGQGSHEKLFF.

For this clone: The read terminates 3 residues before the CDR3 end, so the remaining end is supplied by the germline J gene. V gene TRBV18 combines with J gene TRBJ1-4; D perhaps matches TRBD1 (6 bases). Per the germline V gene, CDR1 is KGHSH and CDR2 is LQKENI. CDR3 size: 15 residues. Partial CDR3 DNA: TGTGCCAGCTCACCTGCGGACAGTATTTATTCACCA. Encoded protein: CASSPADSIYSP. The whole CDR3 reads CASSPADSIYSPLFF.

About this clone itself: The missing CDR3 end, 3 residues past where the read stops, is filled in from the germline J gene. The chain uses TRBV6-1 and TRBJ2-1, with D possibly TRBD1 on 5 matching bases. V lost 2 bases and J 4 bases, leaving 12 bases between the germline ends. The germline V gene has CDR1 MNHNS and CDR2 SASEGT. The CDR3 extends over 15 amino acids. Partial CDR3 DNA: TGTGCCAGCAGTGAAAAAGGACGGACATACAATGAG. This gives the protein CASSEKGRTYNE. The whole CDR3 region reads CASSEKGRTYNEQFF.

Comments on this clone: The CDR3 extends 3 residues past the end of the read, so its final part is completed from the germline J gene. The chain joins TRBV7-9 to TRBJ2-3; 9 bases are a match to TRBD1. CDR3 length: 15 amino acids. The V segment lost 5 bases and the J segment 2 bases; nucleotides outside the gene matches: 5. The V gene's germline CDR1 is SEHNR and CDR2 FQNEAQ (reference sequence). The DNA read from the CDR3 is TGTGCCAGCAGCCCACAGGGGGCACTCACAGATACG. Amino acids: CASSPQGALTDT. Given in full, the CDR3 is CASSPQGALTDTQYF.

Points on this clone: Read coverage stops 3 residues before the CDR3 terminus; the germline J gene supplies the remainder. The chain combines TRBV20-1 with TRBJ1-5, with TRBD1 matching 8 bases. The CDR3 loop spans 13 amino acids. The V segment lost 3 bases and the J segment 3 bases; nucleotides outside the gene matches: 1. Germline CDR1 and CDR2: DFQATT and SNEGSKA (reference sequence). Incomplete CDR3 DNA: TGCAGTGCTAGGACAGGGGTCAATCAGCCC. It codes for CSARTGVNQP. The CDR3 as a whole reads CSARTGVNQPQHF.

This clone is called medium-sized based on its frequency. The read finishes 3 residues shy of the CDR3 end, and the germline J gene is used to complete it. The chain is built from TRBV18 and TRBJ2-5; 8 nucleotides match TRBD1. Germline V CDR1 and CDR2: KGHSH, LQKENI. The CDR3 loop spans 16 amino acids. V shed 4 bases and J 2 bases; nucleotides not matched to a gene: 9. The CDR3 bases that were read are TGTGCCAGCTCACTGGACAGGGTTAGGGCACAAGAGACC. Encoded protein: CASSLDRVRAQET. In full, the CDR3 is CASSLDRVRAQETQYF.

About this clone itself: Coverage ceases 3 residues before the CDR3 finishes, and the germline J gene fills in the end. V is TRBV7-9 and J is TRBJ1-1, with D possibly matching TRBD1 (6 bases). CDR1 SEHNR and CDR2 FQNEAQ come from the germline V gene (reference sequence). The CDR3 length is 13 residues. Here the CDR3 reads CASSQTRDTLAFF. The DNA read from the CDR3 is TGTGCCAGCAGCCAGACCCGGGACACCCTA.

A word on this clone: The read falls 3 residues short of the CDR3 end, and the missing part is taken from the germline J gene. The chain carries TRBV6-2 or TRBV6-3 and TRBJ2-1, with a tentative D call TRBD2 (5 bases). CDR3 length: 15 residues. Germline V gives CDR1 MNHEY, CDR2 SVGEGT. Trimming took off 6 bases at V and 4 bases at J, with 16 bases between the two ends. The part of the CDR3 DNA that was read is TGTGCCAGCAGACCAGGCGAGGGCCCGTACAATGAG. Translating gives CASRPGEGPYNE. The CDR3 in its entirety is CASRPGEGPYNEQFF.

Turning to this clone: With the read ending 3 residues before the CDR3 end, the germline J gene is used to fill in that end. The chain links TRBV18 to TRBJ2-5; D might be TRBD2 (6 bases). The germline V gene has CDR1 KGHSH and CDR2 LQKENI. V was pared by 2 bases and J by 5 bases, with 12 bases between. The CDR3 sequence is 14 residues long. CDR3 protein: CASSPSGGVETQYF. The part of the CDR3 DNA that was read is TGTGCCAGCTCACCATCCGGGGGAGTCGAGACC.

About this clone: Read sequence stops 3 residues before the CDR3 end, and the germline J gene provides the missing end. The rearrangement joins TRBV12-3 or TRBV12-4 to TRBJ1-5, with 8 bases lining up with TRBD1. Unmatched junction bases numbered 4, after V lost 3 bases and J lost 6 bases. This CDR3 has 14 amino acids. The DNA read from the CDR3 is TGTGCCAGCAGTTTGGAGACAGGGGCTCAGCCC. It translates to CASSLETGAQP. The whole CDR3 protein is CASSLETGAQPQHF.

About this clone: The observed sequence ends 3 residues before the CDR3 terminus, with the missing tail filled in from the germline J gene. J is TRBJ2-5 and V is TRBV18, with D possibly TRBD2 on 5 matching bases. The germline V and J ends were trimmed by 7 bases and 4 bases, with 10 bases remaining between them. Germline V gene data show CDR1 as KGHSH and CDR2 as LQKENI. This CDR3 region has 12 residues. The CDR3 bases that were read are TGTGCCAGCTTCGGAGGCGGAGAGACC. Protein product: CASFGGGET. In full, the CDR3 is CASFGGGETQYF. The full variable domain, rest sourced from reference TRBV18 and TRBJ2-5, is NAGVMQNPRHLVRRRGQEARLRCSPMKGHSHVYWYRQLPEEGLKFMVYLQKENIIDESGMPKERFSAEFPKEGPSILRIQQVVRGDSAAYFCASFGGGETQYFGPGTRLLVL.

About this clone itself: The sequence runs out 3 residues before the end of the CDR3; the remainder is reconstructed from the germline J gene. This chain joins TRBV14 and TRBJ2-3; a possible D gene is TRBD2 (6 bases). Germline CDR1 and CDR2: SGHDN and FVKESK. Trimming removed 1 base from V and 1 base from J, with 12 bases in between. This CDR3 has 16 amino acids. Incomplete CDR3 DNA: TGTGCCAGCAGCCAAGTCCGCGGGGCCCGCACAGATACG. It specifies CASSQVRGARTDT. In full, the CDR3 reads CASSQVRGARTDTQYF. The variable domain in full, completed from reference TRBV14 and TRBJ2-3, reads EAGVTQFPSHSVIEKGQTVTLRCDPISGHDNLYWYRRVMGKEIKFLLHFVKESKQDESGMPNNRFLAERTGGTYSTLKVQPAELEDSGVYFCASSQVRGARTDTQYFGPGTRLTVL.

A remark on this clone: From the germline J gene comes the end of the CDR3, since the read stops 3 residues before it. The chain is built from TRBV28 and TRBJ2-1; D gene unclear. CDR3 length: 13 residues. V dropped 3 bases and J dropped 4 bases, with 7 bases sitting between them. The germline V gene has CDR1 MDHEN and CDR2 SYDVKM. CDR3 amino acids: CASSFPRYNEQFF. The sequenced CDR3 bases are TGTGCCAGCAGTTTTCCCAGGTACAATGAG.

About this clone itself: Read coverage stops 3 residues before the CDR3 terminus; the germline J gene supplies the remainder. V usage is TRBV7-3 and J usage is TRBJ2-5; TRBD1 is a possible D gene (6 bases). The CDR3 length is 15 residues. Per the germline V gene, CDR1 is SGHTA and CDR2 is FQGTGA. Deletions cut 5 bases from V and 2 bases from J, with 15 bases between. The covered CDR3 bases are TGTGCCAGCAGCCTACTTCTACAGGGACAAGAGACC. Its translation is CASSLLLQGQET. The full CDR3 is CASSLLLQGQETQYF.

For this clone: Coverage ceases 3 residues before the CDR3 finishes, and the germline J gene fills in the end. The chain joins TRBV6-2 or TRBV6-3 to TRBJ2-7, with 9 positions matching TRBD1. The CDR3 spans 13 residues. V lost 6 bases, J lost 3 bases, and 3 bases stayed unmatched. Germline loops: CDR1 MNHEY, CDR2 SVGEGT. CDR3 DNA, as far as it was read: TGTGCCAGCAGCCGGGACAGGGTCTACGAG. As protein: CASSRDRVYE. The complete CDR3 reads CASSRDRVYEQYF.

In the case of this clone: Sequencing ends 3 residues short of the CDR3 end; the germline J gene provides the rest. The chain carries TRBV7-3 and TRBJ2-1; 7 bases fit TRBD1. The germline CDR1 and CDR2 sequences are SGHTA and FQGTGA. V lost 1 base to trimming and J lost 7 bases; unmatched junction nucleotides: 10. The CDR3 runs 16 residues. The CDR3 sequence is CASSLINDRVGNEQFF. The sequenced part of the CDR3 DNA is TGTGCCAGCAGCTTAATAAACGACAGGGTGGGGAATGAG.

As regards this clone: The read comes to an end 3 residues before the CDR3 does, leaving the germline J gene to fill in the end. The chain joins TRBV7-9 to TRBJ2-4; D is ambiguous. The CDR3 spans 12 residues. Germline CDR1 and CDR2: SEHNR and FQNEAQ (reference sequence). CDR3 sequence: CASSPGPYGQYF. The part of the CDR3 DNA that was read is TGTGCCAGCAGCCCGGGTCCTTATGGT.

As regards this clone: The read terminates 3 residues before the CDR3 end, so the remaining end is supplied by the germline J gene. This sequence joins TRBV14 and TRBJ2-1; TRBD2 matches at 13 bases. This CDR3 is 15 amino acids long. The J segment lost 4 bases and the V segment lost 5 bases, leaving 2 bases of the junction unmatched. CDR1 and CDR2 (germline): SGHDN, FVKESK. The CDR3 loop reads CASSVLAGGYNEQFF. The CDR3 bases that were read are TGTGCCAGCAGCGTACTAGCGGGGGGGTACAATGAG.

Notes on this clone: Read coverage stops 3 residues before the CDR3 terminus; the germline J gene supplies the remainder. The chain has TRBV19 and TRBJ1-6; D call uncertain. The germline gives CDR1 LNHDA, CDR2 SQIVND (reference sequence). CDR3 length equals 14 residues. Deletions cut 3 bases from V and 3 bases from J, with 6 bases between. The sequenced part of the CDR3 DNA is TGTGCCAGTAGTATGGTCGGCTATAATTCACCC. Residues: CASSMVGYNSP. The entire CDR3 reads CASSMVGYNSPLHF.